This T cell receptor beta chain was captured in a study of T cells after yellow fever vaccination. Study-wide background: Fractions with few cells were prepared using SMART-Seq v4 Ultra Low Input.

CDR3 length: 14 residues. The ends lost 5 bases at V and 3 bases at J; junction bases unmatched: 6. Germline values: CDR1 MDHEN, CDR2 SYDVKM. Universal primer sites and UMIs were introduced during 5'RACE template-switching synthesis of TCR cDNA. TCRdb analysed the 5' RACE reads with MiXCR anew, one entry per CDR3 protein. The sample has around 250,000 distinct CDR3 sequences, 6.9% seen once; the top ten hold approximately 0.85%. General observations from the study: Faster peaking, at day 5 versus 15, marked a secondary response that was weaker.

To note about this clonotype: The target antigen is unknown.

This TCR came from a man younger than 40 who received the YFV17D yellow fever vaccine. The V call is TRBV28, the J call TRBJ2-5; the match to TRBD1 covers 7 bases. The source was CD4+ T cells sorted from PBMCs, collected 15 days after the yellow fever booster vaccination. The DNA of the CDR3 is TGTGCCAGCAGTCCCCGGGACAGAAAAGAGACCCAGTACTTC. Its protein product is CASSPRDRKETQYF.